The present TCR beta chain was sequenced within a study of blood T cell repertoires in COVID-19. About the study: Samples came from the United States, Italy and Spain, spanning acute and convalescent COVID-19. Sources were T cells, B-cell-depleted T cells, or PBMCs; the material itself was cDNA or gDNA.

In the study's own analysis: Estimation of nucleated cell counts was performed using reference gene primer amplification. The repertoire was sequenced with immunoSEQ multiplex PCR; TCRdb's copy has only in-frame clones and lacks some. V and J calls and clone size are given by that table; D and trimming were obtained from the DNA. The data hold approximately 100,000 clones, with approximately 80% observed a single time. Sequencing was carried out using peripheral blood. This receptor was obtained from a man at least 80 years old with COVID-19, enrolled during active disease.

CDR3 in amino acids: CASSSPGQGGFGEQYF. The CDR3 DNA reads as TGTGCCAGCTCATCCCCGGGACAGGGGGGGTTTGGCGAGCAGTACTTC. The genes are TRBV18 and TRBJ2-7, with TRBD1 matching 11 bases. With 5 bases clipped from V and 6 bases from J, the junction kept 12 bases outside the gene matches. CDR3 length: 16 residues. In germline, CDR1 is KGHSH, CDR2 LQKENI. Based on the CDR3 plus reference TRBV18 and TRBJ2-7, the full variable domain is NAGVMQNPRHLVRRRGQEARLRCSPMKGHSHVYWYRQLPEEGLKFMVYLQKENIIDESGMPKERFSAEFPKEGPSILRIQQVVRGDSAAYFCASSSPGQGGFGEQYFGPGTRLTVT.